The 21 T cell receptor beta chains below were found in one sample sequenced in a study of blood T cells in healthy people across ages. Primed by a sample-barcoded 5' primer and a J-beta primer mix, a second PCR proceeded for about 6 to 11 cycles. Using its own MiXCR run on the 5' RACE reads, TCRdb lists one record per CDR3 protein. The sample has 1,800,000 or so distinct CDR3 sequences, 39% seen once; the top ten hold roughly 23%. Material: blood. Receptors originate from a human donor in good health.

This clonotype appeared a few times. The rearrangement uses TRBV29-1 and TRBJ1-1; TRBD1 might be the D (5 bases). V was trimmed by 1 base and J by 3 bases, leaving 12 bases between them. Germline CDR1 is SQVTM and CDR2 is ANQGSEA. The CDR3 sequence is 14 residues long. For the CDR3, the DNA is TGCAGCGTTGAAGGGCAGGGATGGGACACTGAAGCTTTCTTT. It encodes CSVEGQGWDTEAFF.

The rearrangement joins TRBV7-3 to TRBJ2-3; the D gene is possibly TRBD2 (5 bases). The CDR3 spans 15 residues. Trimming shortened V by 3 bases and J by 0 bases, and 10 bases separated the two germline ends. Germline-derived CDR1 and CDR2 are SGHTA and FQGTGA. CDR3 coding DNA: TGTGCCAGCAGCTTTGCGGGTCCTAGCACAGATACGCAGTATTTT. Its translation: CASSFAGPSTDTQYF.

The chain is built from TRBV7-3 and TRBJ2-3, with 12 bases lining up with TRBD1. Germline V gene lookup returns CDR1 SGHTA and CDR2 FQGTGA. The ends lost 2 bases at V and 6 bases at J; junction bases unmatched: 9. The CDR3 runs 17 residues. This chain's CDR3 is CASSLGDRGPPRDTQYF. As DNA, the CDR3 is TGTGCCAGCAGCTTAGGGGACAGGGGGCCCCCACGGGATACGCAGTATTTT.

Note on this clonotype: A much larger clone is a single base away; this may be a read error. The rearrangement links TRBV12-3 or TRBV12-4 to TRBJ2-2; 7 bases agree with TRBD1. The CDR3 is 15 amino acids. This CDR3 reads CASTYRGTNTGERFF. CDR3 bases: TGTGCCAGCACTTACAGGGGTACAAACACCGGGGAGCGGTTTTTT.

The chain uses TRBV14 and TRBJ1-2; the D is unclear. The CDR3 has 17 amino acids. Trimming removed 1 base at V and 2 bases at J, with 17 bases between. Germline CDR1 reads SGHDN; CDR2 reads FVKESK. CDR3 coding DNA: TGTGCCAGCAGCCAAGGTTCCCCTTTTGGCGTAAACTATGGCTACACCTTC. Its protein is CASSQGSPFGVNYGYTF.

CDR3 bases: TGTGCCAGCAGTCTGAATACCTACACCCAGTACCAAGAGACCCAGTACTTC. Amino acids: CASSLNTYTQYQETQYF. This chain joins TRBV5-5 and TRBJ2-5; no firm D call. Germline assignment: CDR1 SGHKS and CDR2 YYEKEE (reference sequence). The CDR3 runs to 17 residues. Between the trimmed V and J ends, which lost 5 bases and 0 bases, there was a span of 20 bases.

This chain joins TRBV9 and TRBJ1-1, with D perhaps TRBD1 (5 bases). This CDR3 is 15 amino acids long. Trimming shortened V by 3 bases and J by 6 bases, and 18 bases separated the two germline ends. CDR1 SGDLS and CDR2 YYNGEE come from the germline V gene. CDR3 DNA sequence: TGTGCCAGCAGCGGCGGCCCAGGGAGGGCCCCTGAAGCTTTCTTT. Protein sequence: CASSGGPGRAPEAFF.

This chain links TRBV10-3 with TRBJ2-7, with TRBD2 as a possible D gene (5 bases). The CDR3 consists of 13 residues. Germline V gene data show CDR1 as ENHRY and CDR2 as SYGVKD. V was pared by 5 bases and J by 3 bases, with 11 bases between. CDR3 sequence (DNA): TGTGCCATCAGTACCCAAGGGAGCTACGAGCAGTACTTC. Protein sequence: CAISTQGSYEQYF.

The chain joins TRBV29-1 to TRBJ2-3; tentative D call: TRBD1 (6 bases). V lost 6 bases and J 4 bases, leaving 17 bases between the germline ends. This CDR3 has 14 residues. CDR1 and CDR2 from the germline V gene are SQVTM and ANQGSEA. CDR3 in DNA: TGCAGCGTGTCTTTCGTTGGGGGCGCAGATACGCAGTATTTT. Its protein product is CSVSFVGGADTQYF.

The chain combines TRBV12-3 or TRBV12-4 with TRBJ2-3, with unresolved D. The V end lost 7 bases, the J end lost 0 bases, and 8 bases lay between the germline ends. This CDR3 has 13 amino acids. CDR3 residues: CASTFHSTDTQYF. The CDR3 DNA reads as TGTGCCAGCACCTTCCATAGCACAGATACGCAGTATTTT.

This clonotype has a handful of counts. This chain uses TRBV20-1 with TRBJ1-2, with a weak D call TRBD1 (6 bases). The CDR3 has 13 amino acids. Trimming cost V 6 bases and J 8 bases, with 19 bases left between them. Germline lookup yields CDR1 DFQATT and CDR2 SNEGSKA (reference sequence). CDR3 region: CSAKRGGFRGYTF. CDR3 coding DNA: TGCAGTGCCAAGAGGGGGGGATTCCGCGGCTACACCTTC.

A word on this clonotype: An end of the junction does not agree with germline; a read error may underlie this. The CDR3 here is CATLSYGHTF. The CDR3 DNA reads as TGTGCCACACTTAGCTATGGCCACACCTTC. The chain uses TRBV7-9 and TRBJ1-2; no clear D. This CDR3 spans 10 amino acids. Germline V CDR1 and CDR2: SEHNR, FQNEAQ (reference sequence).

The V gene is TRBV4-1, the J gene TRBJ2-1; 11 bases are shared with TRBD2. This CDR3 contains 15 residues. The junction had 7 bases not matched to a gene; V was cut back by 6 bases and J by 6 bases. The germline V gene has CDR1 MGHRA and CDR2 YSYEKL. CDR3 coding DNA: TGCGCCAGCAGACAACTAGCGGGGGTAGGCAATGAGCAGTTCTTC. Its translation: CASRQLAGVGNEQFF.

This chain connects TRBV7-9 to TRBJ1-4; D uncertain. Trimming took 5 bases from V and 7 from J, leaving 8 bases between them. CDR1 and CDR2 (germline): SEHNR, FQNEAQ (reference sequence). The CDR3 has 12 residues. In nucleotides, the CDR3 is TGTGCCAGCAGCAAACAAAGTGAAAAACTGTTTTTT. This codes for CASSKQSEKLFF. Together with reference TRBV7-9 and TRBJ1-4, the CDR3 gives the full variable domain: DTGVSQNPRHKITKRGQNVTFRCDPISEHNRLYWYRQTLGQGPEFLTYFQNEAQLEKSRLLSDRFSAERPKGSFSTLEIQRTEQGDSAMYLCASSKQSEKLFFGSGTQLSVL.

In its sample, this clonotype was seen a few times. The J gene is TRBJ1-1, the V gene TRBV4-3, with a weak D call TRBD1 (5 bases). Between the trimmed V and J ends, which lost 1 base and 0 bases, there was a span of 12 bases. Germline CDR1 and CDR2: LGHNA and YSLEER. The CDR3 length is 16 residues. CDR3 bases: TGCGCCAGCAGCCAAGGACGACAGATACTGAACACTGAAGCTTTCTTT. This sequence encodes CASSQGRQILNTEAFF.

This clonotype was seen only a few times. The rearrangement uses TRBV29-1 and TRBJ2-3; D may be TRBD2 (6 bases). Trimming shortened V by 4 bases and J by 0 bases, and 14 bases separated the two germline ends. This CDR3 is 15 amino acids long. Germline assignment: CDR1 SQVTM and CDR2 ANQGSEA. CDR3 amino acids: CSVALGGVSTDTQYF. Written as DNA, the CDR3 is TGCAGCGTTGCCCTCGGCGGGGTTAGCACAGATACGCAGTATTTT.

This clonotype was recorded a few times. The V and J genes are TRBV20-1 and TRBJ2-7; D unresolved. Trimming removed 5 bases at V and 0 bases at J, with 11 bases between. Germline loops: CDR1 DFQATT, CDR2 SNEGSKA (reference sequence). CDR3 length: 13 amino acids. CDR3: CSAANVGSYEQYF. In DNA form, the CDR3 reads TGCAGTGCTGCAAATGTGGGCTCCTACGAGCAGTACTTC.

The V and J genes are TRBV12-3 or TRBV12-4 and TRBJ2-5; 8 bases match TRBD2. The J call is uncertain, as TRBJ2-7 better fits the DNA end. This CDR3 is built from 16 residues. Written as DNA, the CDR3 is TGTGCCAGCAGTTTAGCAGGAATAGCGGGGAAGTACGAGCAGTACTTC. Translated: CASSLAGIAGKYEQYF.

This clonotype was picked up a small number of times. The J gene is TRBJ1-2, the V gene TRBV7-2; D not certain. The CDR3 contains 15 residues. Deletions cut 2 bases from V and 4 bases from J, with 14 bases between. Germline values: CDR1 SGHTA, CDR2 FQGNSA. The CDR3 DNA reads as TGTGCCAGCAGCTTACGACGGACCTCCGGCTATGGCTACACCTTC. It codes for CASSLRRTSGYGYTF.

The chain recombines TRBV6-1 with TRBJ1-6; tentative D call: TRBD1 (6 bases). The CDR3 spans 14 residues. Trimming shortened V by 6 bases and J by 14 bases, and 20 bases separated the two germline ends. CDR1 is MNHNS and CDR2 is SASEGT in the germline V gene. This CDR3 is CASRRERGGSALHF. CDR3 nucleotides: TGTGCCAGCAGAAGGGAAAGGGGGGGTTCGGCCCTCCACTTT.

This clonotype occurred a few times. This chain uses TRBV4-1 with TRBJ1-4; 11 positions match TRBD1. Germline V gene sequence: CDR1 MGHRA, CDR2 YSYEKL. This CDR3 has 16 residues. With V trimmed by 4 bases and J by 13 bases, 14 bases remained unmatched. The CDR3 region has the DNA TGCGCCAGCAGCCGTTCCGGGGACAGGGGGTACGTAAGACTGTTTTTT. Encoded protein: CASSRSGDRGYVRLFF.